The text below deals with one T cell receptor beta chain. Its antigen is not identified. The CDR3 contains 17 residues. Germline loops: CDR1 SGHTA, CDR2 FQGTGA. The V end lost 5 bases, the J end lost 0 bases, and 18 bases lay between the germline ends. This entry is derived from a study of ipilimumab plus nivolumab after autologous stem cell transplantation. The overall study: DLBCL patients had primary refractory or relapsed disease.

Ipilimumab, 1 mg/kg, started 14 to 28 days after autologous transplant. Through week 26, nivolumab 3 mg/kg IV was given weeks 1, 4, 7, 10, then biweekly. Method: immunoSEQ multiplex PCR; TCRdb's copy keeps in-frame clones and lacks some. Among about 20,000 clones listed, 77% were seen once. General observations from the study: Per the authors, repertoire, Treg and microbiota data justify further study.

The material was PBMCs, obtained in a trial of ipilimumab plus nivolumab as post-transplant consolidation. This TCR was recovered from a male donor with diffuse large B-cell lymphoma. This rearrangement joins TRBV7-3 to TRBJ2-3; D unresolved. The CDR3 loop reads CASSPYEGFASTDTQYF. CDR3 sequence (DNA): TGTGCCAGCAGCCCTTACGAAGGGTTTGCTAGCACAGATACGCAGTATTTT.